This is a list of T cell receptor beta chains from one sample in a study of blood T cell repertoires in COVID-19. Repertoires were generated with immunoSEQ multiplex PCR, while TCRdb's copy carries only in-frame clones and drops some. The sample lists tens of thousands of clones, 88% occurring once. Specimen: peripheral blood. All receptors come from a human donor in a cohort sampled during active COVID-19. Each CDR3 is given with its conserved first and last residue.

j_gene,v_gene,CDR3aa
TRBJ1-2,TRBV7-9,CASSLLGQGAITNYGYTF
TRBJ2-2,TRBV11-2,CASSFTSGGGNTGELFF
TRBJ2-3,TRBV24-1,CATSKNRGGTDTQYF
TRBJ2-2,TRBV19,CASSLRLAGDPGELFF
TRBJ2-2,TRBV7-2,CASSLLIGADTGELFF
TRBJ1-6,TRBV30,CAWSPTGSYNSPLHF
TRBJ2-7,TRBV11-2,CASSLGQGAYEQYF
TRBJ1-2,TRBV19,CASSIDTGGSRGYTF
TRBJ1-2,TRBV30,CAGGAGGSSGYTF
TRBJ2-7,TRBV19,CASSIRGTQRGEQYF
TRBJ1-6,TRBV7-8,CASSLEGDNSPLHF
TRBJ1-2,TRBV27,CASSARAGIGYTF
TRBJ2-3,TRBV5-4,CASSLAVSPDTQYF